One sample yielded the 3 T cell receptor beta chains listed below, sequenced in a study of Ad26.COV2.S vaccination and SARS-CoV-2 variants (dated by TCRdb to the early 2020s). Explained via the paper, the treatment or condition label denotes: around 19 received Ad26.COV2.S at low or high dose, single or two shots; about 5 received placebo; per-sample allocation not given. Repertoires of vaccine and placebo recipients were sequenced from samples collected on day 63 after the first injection. The library came from the immunoSEQ multiplex PCR assay. Imported from immuneACCESS, the table was reduced by TCRdb to in-frame sequences with V and J called. These copies leave out some clones; in studies compared against another copy, an unresolved V gene accounts for under half, and the cause of the remainder is not known. This sample holds 350,000 to 450,000 clones; approximately 83% were observed only once. The ten largest make up approximately 7% of the sample.

Sample: peripheral blood, taken in a trial of Ad26.COV2.S vaccine versus placebo. These receptors were collected from a person between 18 and 60 years old who received the Ad26.COV2.S COVID-19 vaccine or a placebo.

The chain carries TRBV5-5 and TRBJ2-7; D is tentatively TRBD1 or TRBD2 (5 bases each). Germline V CDR1 and CDR2: SGHKS, YYEKEE (reference sequence). This CDR3 contains 17 residues. Trimming pared 1 base from V and 2 bases from J, leaving 19 bases between. CDR3 nucleotide sequence: TGTGCCAGCAGCTTGATTAGGGGAAGGGACGGACCCTACGAGCAGTACTTC. Encoded protein: CASSLIRGRDGPYEQYF.

The chain links TRBV6-5 to TRBJ1-1; D is unresolved. The CDR3 totals 12 residues. Trimming cost V 8 bases and J 5 bases, with 12 bases left between them. In germline, CDR1 is MNHEY, CDR2 SVGAGI. Written as DNA, the CDR3 is TGTGCCAGCTGGAGGGCGCGGACTGAAGCTTTCTTT. This gives the protein CASWRARTEAFF.

This clone has more than one count but fewer than ten. The rearrangement joins TRBV7-2 to TRBJ2-1; 8 positions match TRBD2. V lost 5 bases to trimming and J lost 0 bases; unmatched junction nucleotides: 3. Germline-derived CDR1 and CDR2 are SGHTA and FQGNSA. The CDR3 length is 15 residues. CDR3 region: CASSRGTSSYNEQFF. The CDR3 DNA follows: TGTGCCAGCAGCCGGGGGACTAGCTCCTACAATGAGCAGTTCTTC.